This TCR beta chain was recorded in a study of cytomegalovirus exposure and HLA in healthy donors. Study-level findings and limits: Some highly shared sequence variants likely arose as a pipeline artifact. Several of the most significant clusters appeared linked to common viral pathogens, based on a later analysis.

This CDR3 spans 13 amino acids. Per germline, CDR1 SNHLY and CDR2 FYNNEI. Trimming stripped 4 bases from V and 4 bases from J, with 10 bases between. A note on this clone: Its antigen remains unidentified.

It was with 60 Vbeta and 13 Jbeta primers that the PCR ran. The data were produced by immunoSEQ multiplex PCR, yet TCRdb's version contains in-frame clones alone and is incomplete. Its table lists roughly 100,000 clones. The rearrangement joins TRBV2 to TRBJ1-1, with D perhaps matching TRBD1 (6 bases). The receptor's source is a middle-aged man in good health and CMV-seronegative. Sequenced: PBMCs. CDR3 amino acids: CASSARGGTEAFF. The CDR3, as DNA: TGTGCCAGCAGTGCCAGGGGTGGCACTGAAGCTTTCTTT.